The 24 T cell receptor beta chains in this list originate from one sample, sequenced in a study of blood T cell repertoires in COVID-19. Produced via immunoSEQ multiplex PCR; TCRdb's table is partial and in-frame only. The sample carries some 210,000 clones, 70% to 90% recorded once. Specimen: peripheral blood. All receptors come from a woman aged 70-85 years with active or convalescent COVID-19.

The chain uses TRBV6-6 and TRBJ2-3; D possibly corresponds to TRBD2 (7 bases). The CDR3 runs 17 residues. The germline gives CDR1 MNHNY, CDR2 SVGAGI (reference sequence). V was cut by 5 bases and J by 0 bases, with 18 bases left in between. In DNA, the CDR3 is TGTGCCAGCAGTCCCGGGGGGCGGGGGACTAGCACAGATACGCAGTATTTT. Amino acids: CASSPGGRGTSTDTQYF.

The V call is TRBV5-1, the J call TRBJ1-2; D is possibly TRBD1 (5 bases). Germline V gives CDR1 SGHRS, CDR2 YFSETQ. Trimming pared 1 base from V and 8 bases from J, leaving 18 bases between. The length of the CDR3 is 15 residues. The CDR3 region is CASSLYGGLDEGYTF. In DNA, the CDR3 is TGCGCCAGCAGCTTGTACGGGGGACTAGATGAGGGCTACACCTTC.

This clone has just a few counts. J is TRBJ2-4 and V is TRBV3-1 (or the pseudogene TRBV3-2), with 13 bases aligning to TRBD2. V gave up 6 bases and J gave up 8 bases; unmatched junction bases: 4. The CDR3 consists of 14 residues. Germline V CDR1 and CDR2: LGHDT, YNNKEL (reference sequence). Written as DNA, the CDR3 is TGTGCCAGCAGGACTAGCGGGGGGATGGACATTCAGTACTTC. Translated, it gives CASRTSGGMDIQYF.

This rearrangement joins TRBV7-2 to TRBJ2-1; weak D call: TRBD2 (6 bases). The CDR3 loop spans 15 amino acids. The V gene lost 5 bases and the J gene lost 1 base, with 12 bases spanning the gap. Germline CDR1 is SGHTA and CDR2 is FQGNSA. This chain's CDR3 is CASSLRLVSYNEQFF. DNA for the CDR3: TGTGCCAGCAGCCTACGACTAGTTTCCTACAATGAGCAGTTCTTC.

This rearrangement joins TRBV7-9 to TRBJ2-3; unclear D gene. From germline, CDR1 is SEHNR and CDR2 FQNEAQ (reference sequence). Deletions cut 2 bases from V and 0 bases from J, with 9 bases between. The CDR3 has 15 amino acids. The DNA for the CDR3 is TGTGCCAGCAGCTTAAGTGCCGGGAGCACAGATACGCAGTATTTT. Protein product: CASSLSAGSTDTQYF.

The chain links TRBV30 to TRBJ2-5, with D maybe TRBD1 (5 bases). The CDR3 loop spans 12 amino acids. Germline CDR1 is GTSNPN and CDR2 is SVGIG (reference sequence). V lost 3 bases, J lost 5 bases, and 10 bases lay in between. The CDR3 DNA sequence: TGTGCCTGGAGAAGGGGCCCTGAGACCCAGTACTTC. Residues: CAWRRGPETQYF.

The genes are TRBV19 and TRBJ2-3; 9 bases line up with TRBD1. This CDR3 is built from 14 residues. Germline loops: CDR1 LNHDA, CDR2 SQIVND (reference sequence). Unmatched junction bases numbered 8, after V lost 10 bases and J lost 3 bases. This chain's CDR3 is CATRDREGTDTQYF. CDR3 DNA sequence: TGTGCCACCCGGGACAGGGAAGGGACAGATACGCAGTATTTT. Complete variable domain (other parts from reference TRBV19 and TRBJ2-3): DGGITQSPKYLFRKEGQNVTLSCEQNLNHDAMYWYRQDPGQGLRLIYYSQIVNDFQKGDIAEGYSVSREKKESFPLTVTSAQKNPTAFYLCATRDREGTDTQYFGPGTRLTVL.

This clone occurred a few times. The V call is TRBV5-5, the J call TRBJ1-6, with 7 nucleotides matching TRBD1. This CDR3 contains 15 residues. Germline values: CDR1 SGHKS, CDR2 YYEKEE (reference sequence). With V trimmed by 7 bases and J by 6 bases, 10 bases remained unmatched. The chain's CDR3 is CASRAPGTVNSPLHF. CDR3 DNA: TGTGCCAGCCGGGCCCCGGGGACAGTTAATTCACCCCTCCACTTT. The full variable domain, completed using reference TRBV5-5 and TRBJ1-6, is DAGVTQSPTHLIKTRGQQVTLRCSPISGHKSVSWYQQVLGQGPQFIFQYYEKEERGRGNFPDRFSARQFPNYSSELNVNALLLGDSALYLCASRAPGTVNSPLHFGNGTRLTVT.

The chain uses TRBV12-3 or TRBV12-4 and TRBJ1-5; 10 bases fit TRBD1. The CDR3 has 13 amino acids. V trimming: 6 bases; J trimming: 4 bases; junction bases outside the gene matches: 0. The chain's CDR3 is CASRGQGNQPQHF. DNA of the CDR3: TGTGCCAGCAGGGGACAGGGGAATCAGCCCCAGCATTTT.

Comments on this clone: Other DNA sequences in the same sample also yield this CDR3. The J gene is TRBJ2-1, the V gene TRBV11-3, with TRBD2 identical over 12 bases. V trimming: 1 base; J trimming: 15 bases; junction bases outside the gene matches: 4. The CDR3 extends over 13 amino acids. Germline lookup yields CDR1 SGHNT and CDR2 YENEEA. DNA for the CDR3: TGTGCCAGCAGCTTAGGGACTAGCGGGATGATGTTCTTC. Amino acid sequence: CASSLGTSGMMFF.

This rearrangement joins TRBV6-5 to TRBJ2-7, with 8 bases matching TRBD1. J was trimmed by 3 bases and V by 5 bases; bases with no gene match: 3. The CDR3 has 13 amino acids. Germline lookup yields CDR1 MNHEY and CDR2 SVGAGI. The DNA for the CDR3 is TGTGCCAGCAGTACCGGGACAGGCTACGAGCAGTACTTC. Translated: CASSTGTGYEQYF.

The chain carries TRBV28 and TRBJ2-3, with 7 bases lining up with TRBD2. Trimming cost V 6 bases and J 7 bases; bases outside gene matches: 13. This CDR3 is built from 15 residues. The germline CDR1 and CDR2 sequences are MDHEN and SYDVKM. The CDR3 here is CASSWTLADFNTQYF. The CDR3 bases are TGTGCCAGCAGCTGGACCCTAGCGGACTTCAATACGCAGTATTTT.

This chain joins TRBV6-1 and TRBJ1-2; D perhaps matches TRBD1 (6 bases). Per the germline V gene, CDR1 is MNHNS and CDR2 is SASEGT. This CDR3 comprises 15 residues. The V gene lost 1 base and the J gene lost 4 bases, with 13 bases spanning the gap. The CDR3 here is CASSEVGGQAYGYTF. CDR3 DNA: TGTGCCAGCAGTGAAGTGGGGGGGCAGGCCTATGGCTACACCTTC.

The chain carries TRBV5-1 and TRBJ2-5; 11 nucleotides line up with TRBD1. CDR1 and CDR2 from the germline V gene are SGHRS and YFSETQ. The CDR3 runs 15 residues. The J segment lost 4 bases and the V segment lost 4 bases, leaving 6 bases of the junction unmatched. The CDR3: CASSPSGTGGETQYF. Here the CDR3 DNA reads TGCGCCAGCAGCCCAAGCGGGACAGGGGGAGAGACCCAGTACTTC.

Ten or more counts support this clone. This rearrangement joins TRBV3-1 (or the pseudogene TRBV3-2) to TRBJ1-2; no definite D call. Germline V gene lookup returns CDR1 LGHDT and CDR2 YNNKEL (reference sequence). The CDR3 contains 13 residues. V lost 2 bases, J lost 6 bases, and 10 bases lay in between. The CDR3 here is CASSQQWANGYTF. The CDR3, as DNA: TGTGCCAGCAGCCAACAGTGGGCTAATGGCTACACCTTC.

V is TRBV5-1 and J is TRBJ2-3; a possible D gene is TRBD2 (5 bases). The V gene's germline CDR1 is SGHRS and CDR2 YFSETQ. V was cut by 0 bases and J by 4 bases, with 12 bases left in between. The CDR3 is made up of 15 amino acids. The CDR3: CASSLEHPGADTQYF. For the CDR3, the DNA is TGCGCCAGCAGCTTGGAACACCCCGGGGCAGATACGCAGTATTTT.

The chain employs TRBV6-4 and TRBJ2-5; 10 positions match TRBD2. Germline-derived CDR1 and CDR2 are MRHNA and SNTAGT. V lost 0 bases to trimming and J lost 7 bases; unmatched junction nucleotides: 14. CDR3 length: 18 residues. In DNA, the CDR3 is TGTGCCAGCAGTGACTCGGCCCAGCGGGAGGGCCGGCGCTGGACCCAGTACTTC. It yields the protein CASSDSAQREGRRWTQYF.

The chain uses TRBV5-1 and TRBJ2-7; maybe TRBD1 (6 bases). Germline CDR1 and CDR2: SGHRS and YFSETQ. V was cut by 2 bases and J by 6 bases, with 12 bases left in between. This CDR3 has 13 amino acids. The CDR3 bases are TGCGCCAGCAGCTTCAGGGGTGGCGCCGAGCAGTACTTC. It yields the protein CASSFRGGAEQYF.

The rearrangement uses TRBV18 and TRBJ2-6; TRBD2 is a possible D gene (6 bases). CDR1 KGHSH and CDR2 LQKENI come from the germline V gene. The germline V and J ends were trimmed by 2 bases and 0 bases, with 11 bases remaining between them. The CDR3 extends over 17 amino acids. CDR3 loop: CASSPWGVGSGANVLTF. In DNA form, the CDR3 reads TGTGCCAGCTCACCATGGGGGGTTGGCTCTGGGGCCAACGTCCTGACTTTC.

The chain recombines TRBV9 with TRBJ2-3, with D possibly matching TRBD2 (5 bases). Trimming shortened V by 4 bases and J by 2 bases, and 11 bases separated the two germline ends. Germline values: CDR1 SGDLS, CDR2 YYNGEE. The CDR3 totals 14 residues. Written as DNA, the CDR3 is TGTGCCAGCAGCTTCGCGGGTAACACAGATACGCAGTATTTT. Amino acid sequence: CASSFAGNTDTQYF.

This chain's CDR3 is CASSEVRTGQETQYF. CDR3 sequence (DNA): TGTGCCAGCAGTGAAGTACGCACGGGTCAAGAGACCCAGTACTTC. The rearrangement links TRBV6-1 to TRBJ2-5; D is ambiguous. The CDR3 has 15 residues. V was trimmed by 1 base and J by 2 bases, leaving 11 bases between them. Germline CDR1 and CDR2: MNHNS and SASEGT.

The chain uses TRBV28 and TRBJ1-2; 9 bases agree with TRBD1. Trimming took 4 bases from V and 4 from J; bases not matched to a gene: 7. Germline V gives CDR1 MDHEN, CDR2 SYDVKM. The CDR3 has 15 residues. The DNA for the CDR3 is TGTGCCAGCAGTTCGTCATCGACAGGGGGCTATGGCTACACCTTC. It specifies CASSSSSTGGYGYTF.

This clone was found a few times. The V gene is TRBV9, the J gene TRBJ2-2, with 10 bases aligning to TRBD2. Germline V lookup: CDR1 SGDLS, CDR2 YYNGEE. This CDR3 is 17 amino acids long. The V segment lost 0 bases and the J segment 5 bases; nucleotides outside the gene matches: 7. Here the CDR3 DNA reads TGTGCCAGCAGCGTAGGCATCTGGACTAGCGGAACCGGGGAGCTGTTTTTT. As protein: CASSVGIWTSGTGELFF.

The V call is TRBV6-5, the J call TRBJ2-7, with D possibly matching TRBD2 (6 bases). V was cut by 4 bases and J by 7 bases, with 23 bases left in between. The germline gives CDR1 MNHEY, CDR2 SVGAGI. There are 16 residues in the CDR3. The CDR3 loop is CASSSTTSRGTREQYF. The CDR3 coding sequence is TGTGCCAGCAGTTCCACGACTAGTCGGGGGACTCGAGAGCAGTACTTC.